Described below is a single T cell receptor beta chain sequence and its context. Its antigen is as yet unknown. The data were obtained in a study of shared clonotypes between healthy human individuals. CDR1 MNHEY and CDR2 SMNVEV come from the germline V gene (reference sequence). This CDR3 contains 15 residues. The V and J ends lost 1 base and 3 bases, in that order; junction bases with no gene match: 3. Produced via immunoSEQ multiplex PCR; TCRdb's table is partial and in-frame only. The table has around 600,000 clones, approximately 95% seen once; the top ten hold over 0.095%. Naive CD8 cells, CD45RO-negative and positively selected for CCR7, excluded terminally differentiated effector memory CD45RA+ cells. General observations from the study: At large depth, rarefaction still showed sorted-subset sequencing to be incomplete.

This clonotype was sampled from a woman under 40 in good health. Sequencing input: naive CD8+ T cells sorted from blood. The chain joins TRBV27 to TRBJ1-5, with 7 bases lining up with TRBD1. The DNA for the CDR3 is TGTGCCAGCAGTTTATTAGGACAGGACAATCAGCCCCAGCATTTT. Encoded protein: CASSLLGQDNQPQHF.